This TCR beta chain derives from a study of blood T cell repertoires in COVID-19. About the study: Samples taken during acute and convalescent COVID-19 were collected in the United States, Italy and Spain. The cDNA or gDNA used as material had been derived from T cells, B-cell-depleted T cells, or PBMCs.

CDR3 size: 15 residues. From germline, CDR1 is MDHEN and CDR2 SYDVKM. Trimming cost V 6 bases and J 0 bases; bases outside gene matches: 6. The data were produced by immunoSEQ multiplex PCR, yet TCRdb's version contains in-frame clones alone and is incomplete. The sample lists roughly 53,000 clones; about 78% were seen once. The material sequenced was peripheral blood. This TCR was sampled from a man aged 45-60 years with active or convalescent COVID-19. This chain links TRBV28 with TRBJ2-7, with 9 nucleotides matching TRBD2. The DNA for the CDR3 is TGTGCCAGCAGGCCGACTAGCGGCCGCTCCTACGAGCAGTACTTC. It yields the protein CASRPTSGRSYEQYF.